This entry lists 7 T cell receptor beta chains sequenced from one sample in a study of T cell responses to AZD1222 COVID-19 vaccine. Generated by immunoSEQ multiplex PCR, the TCRdb table keeps only in-frame clones and is missing some. The sample lists more than 110,000 clones; around 88% were seen once. The sequencing here drew on peripheral blood, taken on day 0 of AZD1222 vaccination. These receptors were taken from an adult in good health.

The rearrangement joins TRBV7-2 to TRBJ2-1; D is perhaps TRBD1 or TRBD2 (5 bases each). Per germline, CDR1 SGHTA and CDR2 FQGNSA. The length of the CDR3 is 15 residues. Deletions cut 6 bases from V and 9 bases from J, with 21 bases between. The CDR3, as DNA: TGTGCCAGCAGGCACGGGGCCAGGTTTGGTATTGAGCAGTTCTTC. Its protein is CASRHGARFGIEQFF.

The chain links TRBV5-1 to TRBJ1-1; D unclear. Germline V CDR1 and CDR2: SGHRS, YFSETQ. The CDR3 runs to 15 residues. V gave up 5 bases and J gave up 7 bases, with 21 bases separating them. The CDR3 loop reads CASSPFVASEIEAFF. CDR3 nucleotides: TGCGCCAGCAGTCCGTTCGTGGCCAGCGAAATTGAAGCTTTCTTT. The full variable domain, with the rest looked up from reference TRBV5-1 and TRBJ1-1, is KAGVTQTPRYLIKTRGQQVTLSCSPISGHRSVSWYQQTPGQGLQFLFEYFSETQRNKGNFPGRFSGRQFSNSRSEMNVSTLELGDSALYLCASSPFVASEIEAFFGQGTRLTVV.

This clone was counted a few times. The gene calls are TRBV6-4 and TRBJ2-3, with 9 bases fitting TRBD2. The germline gives CDR1 MRHNA, CDR2 SNTAGT. The CDR3 is 15 amino acids. V trimming: 3 bases; J trimming: 0 bases; junction bases outside the gene matches: 1. The CDR3 is CASSEGLASTDTQYF. CDR3 coding DNA: TGTGCCAGCAGTGAGGGACTAGCTAGCACAGATACGCAGTATTTT.

V and J are TRBV9 and TRBJ2-7; TRBD2 matches at 14 bases. Germline CDR1 and CDR2: SGDLS and YYNGEE. V lost 4 bases and J lost 6; bases outside the gene matches: 3. The CDR3 runs to 14 residues. CDR3 DNA: TGTGCCAGCAGCCCCGGGACTAGCGGGGGCGAGCAGTACTTC. This translates into CASSPGTSGGEQYF.

This chain connects TRBV7-8 to TRBJ2-2; D may be TRBD2 (5 bases). Germline V gene data show CDR1 as SGHVS and CDR2 as FQNEAQ. V dropped 1 base and J dropped 7 bases, with 19 bases sitting between them. There are 17 residues in the CDR3. The CDR3: CASSLEAFRRRDGELFF. CDR3 nucleotides: TGTGCCAGCAGCTTAGAAGCCTTTAGGAGGCGAGACGGGGAGCTGTTTTTT.

V gene TRBV20-1 combines with J gene TRBJ2-2; a possible D gene is TRBD1 (6 bases). Germline-derived CDR1 and CDR2 are DFQATT and SNEGSKA (reference sequence). The CDR3 has 15 amino acids. With 3 bases removed from V and 6 bases from J, the gap between germline ends came to 17 bases. For the CDR3, the DNA is TGCAGTGCTAGTCGTCCGGGGAAGGGGGCCGGGGAGCTGTTTTTT. Its protein is CSASRPGKGAGELFF.

The chain recombines TRBV4-3 with TRBJ1-3; D is ambiguous. The CDR3 consists of 17 residues. Trimming pared 3 bases from V and 0 bases from J, leaving 15 bases between. The germline V gene has CDR1 LGHNA and CDR2 YSLEER. Written as DNA, the CDR3 is TGCGCCAGCAGCCAGGGTCTGGTGGCGAGCTCTGGAAACACCATATATTTT. Its protein product is CASSQGLVASSGNTIYF.